The 25 T cell receptor beta chains below were found in one sample sequenced in a study of T cell responses to AZD1222 COVID-19 vaccine. Measured with immunoSEQ multiplex PCR; TCRdb has only the in-frame clones, and not every one. This table has 130,000 to 150,000 clones, approximately 89% appearing once. This material consisted of peripheral blood, taken on day 0 of AZD1222 vaccination. Receptors originate from an adult in good health.

The rearrangement links TRBV6-6 to TRBJ1-6; D gene ambiguous. The CDR3 is 14 amino acids. Germline V gene data show CDR1 as MNHNY and CDR2 as SVGAGI (reference sequence). The ends were cut back, 6 bases at V and 10 bases at J, with 16 bases in the middle. The CDR3 protein is CASSEPREGSPLHF. In DNA form, the CDR3 reads TGTGCCAGCAGCGAACCCCGTGAGGGATCACCCCTCCACTTT.

The chain joins TRBV7-9 to TRBJ1-6, with a possible D match to TRBD1 (5 bases). The CDR3 extends over 18 amino acids. CDR1 SEHNR and CDR2 FQNEAQ come from the germline V gene (reference sequence). V lost 4 bases to trimming and J lost 0 bases, with 16 bases between them. The CDR3 nucleotides read TGTGCCAGCAGCTACGGGGACGGCCAGAGCTCCTATAATTCACCCCTCCACTTT. Its protein is CASSYGDGQSSYNSPLHF.

The chain joins TRBV19 to TRBJ1-2; 7 nucleotides line up with TRBD1. V shed 3 bases and J 7 bases; nucleotides not matched to a gene: 5. The length of the CDR3 is 13 residues. Germline CDR1 reads LNHDA; CDR2 reads SQIVND (reference sequence). The CDR3 DNA reads as TGTGCCAGTAGTATGGAGGGGGCGCGTGGCTACACCTTC. Translation gives CASSMEGARGYTF.

This chain links TRBV11-2 with TRBJ2-3, with D tentatively TRBD1 or TRBD2 (6 bases each). This CDR3 contains 15 residues. Trimming removed 1 base at V and 2 bases at J, with 10 bases between. Per germline, CDR1 SGHAT and CDR2 FQNNGV. The CDR3 nucleotides read TGTGCCAGCAGCTTAGGAGGGGGGTACACAGATACGCAGTATTTT. Translation: CASSLGGGYTDTQYF.

This clone was found once. CDR3 bases: TGTGCCAGCAGCTTCGGCAGATTAGTCTACGAGCAGTACTTC. Encoded protein: CASSFGRLVYEQYF. This sequence joins TRBV7-2 and TRBJ2-7, with D unresolved. Trimming removed 3 bases from V and 3 bases from J, with 12 bases in between. The V gene's germline CDR1 is SGHTA and CDR2 FQGNSA. This CDR3 comprises 14 residues.

CDR3 residues: CASSTDIGAFF. CDR3 nucleotide sequence: TGTGCCAGCAGTACCGACATTGGGGCTTTCTTT. The rearrangement uses TRBV2 and TRBJ1-1, with D unclear. CDR1 SNHLY and CDR2 FYNNEI come from the germline V gene. Trimming removed 5 bases at V and 11 bases at J, with 12 bases between. The CDR3 is 11 amino acids.

This clone was observed a single time. This chain connects TRBV9 to TRBJ2-7; 7 positions match TRBD2. The CDR3 totals 15 residues. With V trimmed by 0 bases and J by 0 bases, 3 bases remained unmatched. Germline-derived CDR1 and CDR2 are SGDLS and YYNGEE. The CDR3 nucleotides read TGTGCCAGCAGCGTAGGTCCTAGCGGCTCCTACGAGCAGTACTTC. The encoded protein is CASSVGPSGSYEQYF.

The chain couples TRBV6-5 to TRBJ1-1; 8 bases agree with TRBD1. Trimming removed 7 bases from V and 2 bases from J; junction bases left unmatched: 6. The CDR3 sequence is 14 residues long. Looked up from germline, CDR1 is MNHEY and CDR2 is SVGAGI. The CDR3 DNA follows: TGTGCCAGCAACGACAGGGGACCCAACACTGAAGCTTTCTTT. This codes for CASNDRGPNTEAFF.

The chain couples TRBV7-3 to TRBJ1-1; 7 bases map to TRBD1. Germline V gene lookup returns CDR1 SGHTA and CDR2 FQGTGA. There are 13 residues in the CDR3. The V gene end was trimmed by 8 bases and the J gene end by 4 bases; junction bases not matched to a gene: 7. The CDR3 loop is CASSAGGGTEAFF. The CDR3, as DNA: TGTGCCAGCTCGGCAGGGGGTGGCACTGAAGCTTTCTTT.

The chain links TRBV5-6 to TRBJ1-2; no clear D gene. Germline CDR1 reads SGHDT; CDR2 reads YYEEEE. The length of the CDR3 is 14 residues. The V and J ends lost 5 bases and 4 bases respectively, with 15 bases between them. Here the CDR3 DNA reads TGTGCCAGCAGGTCATTTGAACGCCCCTATGGCTACACCTTC. As protein: CASRSFERPYGYTF.

The J gene is TRBJ1-5, the V gene TRBV2; no definite D call. CDR1 is SNHLY, CDR2 FYNNEI, per germline. The CDR3 spans 14 residues. V dropped 5 bases and J dropped 0 bases, with 8 bases sitting between them. Here the CDR3 DNA reads TGTGCCAGCAGTCAGCAGTATAGCAATCAGCCCCAGCATTTT. Amino acid sequence: CASSQQYSNQPQHF.

CDR3 loop: CASSQGQVANTEAFF. CDR3 coding DNA: TGTGCCAGCAGCCAAGGACAGGTTGCGAACACTGAAGCTTTCTTT. The rearrangement links TRBV4-2 to TRBJ1-1; possibly TRBD1 for D (6 bases). Trimming cost V 1 base and J 1 base, with 10 bases left between them. The CDR3 sequence is 15 residues long. Germline V CDR1 and CDR2: LGHNA, YNFKEQ.

The DNA for the CDR3 is TGTGCCAGCAGTTTGGGGACCGCAGACAGGGCTCTCACTTATTCTGGAAACACCATATATTTT. It is translated as CASSLGTADRALTYSGNTIYF. The chain combines TRBV28 with TRBJ1-3, with 7 bases aligning to TRBD1. V shed 3 bases, J shed 1 base, and the junction held 21 bases outside the gene matches. CDR3 length equals 21 residues. Germline-derived CDR1 and CDR2 are MDHEN and SYDVKM.

V gene TRBV12-3 or TRBV12-4 combines with J gene TRBJ1-2; TRBD1 matches 7 bases. The CDR3 sequence is 13 residues long. The ends lost 6 bases at V and 2 bases at J; junction bases unmatched: 3. The CDR3 bases are TGTGCCAGCAGCCGACAGGGAAACTATGGCTACACCTTC. Residues: CASSRQGNYGYTF.

The rearrangement joins TRBV30 to TRBJ2-1; 12 bases agree with TRBD2. The CDR3 contains 18 residues. The germline V gene encodes CDR1 GTSNPN and CDR2 SVGIG (reference sequence). J was trimmed by 8 bases and V by 3 bases; bases with no gene match: 17. CDR3 sequence (DNA): TGTGCCTGGAGCCTAAACCGCCTGCTAGCGGGGGGGCCCCATGAGCAGTTCTTC. Residues: CAWSLNRLLAGGPHEQFF.

The gene calls are TRBV5-4 and TRBJ2-7; 9 nucleotides agree with TRBD2. V shed 5 bases and J 6 bases; nucleotides not matched to a gene: 12. Germline loops: CDR1 SGHNT, CDR2 YYREEE (reference sequence). This CDR3 has 15 amino acids. In nucleotides, the CDR3 is TGTGCCAGCAGTTCCAGCGGGGGGTGGTTGTCCGAGCAGTACTTC. Translated: CASSSSGGWLSEQYF. The full variable domain, its missing parts supplied by reference TRBV5-4 and TRBJ2-7, is ETGVTQSPTHLIKTRGQQVTLRCSSQSGHNTVSWYQQALGQGPQFIFQYYREEENGRGNFPPRFSGLQFPNYSSELNVNALELDDSALYLCASSSSGGWLSEQYFGPGTRLTVT.

The rearrangement uses TRBV9 and TRBJ1-3; no clear D. CDR1 and CDR2 (germline): SGDLS, YYNGEE. V gave up 3 bases and J gave up 4 bases, with 23 bases separating them. This CDR3 contains 18 residues. CDR3 bases: TGTGCCAGCAGCGGCGGCAAATCCCCTGAGAGATCCGGAAACACCATATATTTT. It is translated as CASSGGKSPERSGNTIYF.

J is TRBJ2-7 and V is TRBV6-5; D not resolved. CDR1 is MNHEY, CDR2 SVGAGI, per germline. The CDR3 totals 13 residues. The germline V and J ends were trimmed by 5 bases and 3 bases, with 11 bases remaining between them. Here the CDR3 DNA reads TGTGCCAGCAGTCTACTGGGATACTACGAGCAGTACTTC. It codes for CASSLLGYYEQYF.

CDR3 DNA sequence: TGTGCCAGCAGCTTAGACACCCCTGGGGACATTCAGTACTTC. It specifies CASSLDTPGDIQYF. The chain recombines TRBV7-8 with TRBJ2-4, with D hard to call. Trimming left V 1 base short and J 8 bases short, with 12 bases between. The CDR3 covers 14 residues. Germline V gene lookup returns CDR1 SGHVS and CDR2 FQNEAQ. Supplemented by reference TRBV7-8 and TRBJ2-4, the full variable domain reads GAGVSQSPRYKVAKRGQDVALRCDPISGHVSLFWYQQALGQGPEFLTYFQNEAQLDKSGLPSDRFFAERPEGSVSTLKIQRTQQEDSAVYLCASSLDTPGDIQYFGAGTRLSVL.

This chain links TRBV19 with TRBJ1-2; D is unclear. CDR3 length equals 14 residues. V was trimmed by 3 bases and J by 4 bases, leaving 12 bases between them. Germline CDR1 LNHDA, CDR2 SQIVND (reference sequence). The CDR3 loop reads CASSMGQSAYGYTF. In nucleotides, the CDR3 is TGTGCCAGTAGTATGGGTCAGTCCGCCTATGGCTACACCTTC.

In DNA form, the CDR3 reads TGCGCCAGCAGCCAAGGGTCGGGACGCCGGCAGGGTGAGCAGTTCTTC. This gives the protein CASSQGSGRRQGEQFF. The rearrangement uses TRBV4-1 and TRBJ2-1, with D possibly called TRBD1 or TRBD2 (5 bases each). The ends were cut back, 1 base at V and 9 bases at J, with 19 bases in the middle. The CDR3 covers 16 residues. The germline V gene has CDR1 MGHRA and CDR2 YSYEKL.

Remarks on this clone: At the DNA level, this CDR3 is encoded by other sequences in the same sample as well. The CDR3: CASSLQGNTEAFF. In DNA, the CDR3 is TGTGCCAGCAGCCTTCAGGGAAATACTGAAGCTTTCTTT. The chain employs TRBV3-1 (or the pseudogene TRBV3-2) and TRBJ1-1; perhaps TRBD1 as D (5 bases). In germline, CDR1 is LGHDT, CDR2 YNNKEL (reference sequence). V lost 4 bases and J lost 5, with 11 bases in between. The CDR3 is 13 amino acids.

The rearrangement uses TRBV9 and TRBJ1-5; weak D call: TRBD1 (5 bases). CDR1 and CDR2 (germline): SGDLS, YYNGEE. The CDR3 totals 15 residues. Deletions cut 2 bases from V and 1 base from J, with 10 bases between. This CDR3 reads CASSVQGGSNQPQHF. The CDR3 bases are TGTGCCAGCAGCGTTCAGGGTGGGAGCAATCAGCCCCAGCATTTT.

The chain uses TRBV7-2 and TRBJ2-5; D gene uncertain. This CDR3 comprises 14 residues. The V and J ends lost 3 bases and 5 bases respectively, with 13 bases between them. Germline values: CDR1 SGHTA, CDR2 FQGNSA. CDR3: CASSFLVMGETQYF. The CDR3 DNA reads as TGTGCCAGCAGCTTTTTGGTAATGGGGGAGACCCAGTACTTC.

The gene calls are TRBV9 and TRBJ1-3; 11 bases agree with TRBD1. Losses at the gene ends were 0 bases for V and 0 bases for J; bases not matched to a gene: 2. CDR3 length equals 17 residues. Germline V gene sequence: CDR1 SGDLS, CDR2 YYNGEE. This CDR3 is CASSVEGQGVSGNTIYF. CDR3 DNA: TGTGCCAGCAGCGTAGAGGGACAGGGGGTCTCTGGAAACACCATATATTTT.